This TCR beta chain was documented in a study of blood T cell repertoires in COVID-19 (dated by TCRdb to about 2020). A note on the overall study: Samples covering the acute and convalescent phases of COVID-19 were provided by collaborators in the United States, Italy and Spain. The material from the prospective study consisted of cDNA or gDNA derived from T cells, B-cell-depleted T cells, or PBMCs. Subjects who had been exposed to COVID-19, were actively infected with it, or had recovered from it provided the deeply sampled blood TCRbeta repertoires that made up the dataset. A freely available public database, intended as a resource for researchers studying the immune response to SARS-CoV-2, is where the repertoires were released. Samples were obtained from the ongoing ImmuneRACE study (first 160 participants) and from about 1,300 subjects provided by 6 global collaborators. The sample metadata nearly always contained a de-identified subject ID, COVID-19 status, age in years and sex. Where available, HLA class I and class II types were obtained from metadata supplied by the sample provider rather than from assay-based typing.

The collaborating institutions used their own protocols to collect whole blood in K2EDTA tubes. For TCRbeta analysis, collaborators shipped samples as frozen whole blood, isolated PBMCs, or DNA extracted from either of those sample types. V is reduced by 7 bases and J by 4 bases, leaving a spacing of 17 bases between them. The CDR3 covers 15 residues, taking in both the cysteine and the phenylalanine. The DNA shown is the 45-base CDR3, in frame from base 1. CDR1 MDHEN and CDR2 SYDVKM are derived from the germline V gene. TCRbeta CDR3 regions were amplified from genomic DNA by means of the immunoSEQ Assay, a bias-controlled multiplex PCR. Regarding the original processing steps: The number of nucleated cells in each sample was estimated from the amplification of reference gene primers within the assay. Sequence reads were collapsed and filtered to measure the absolute abundance of every unique TCRbeta CDR3 rearrangement. For each sample, productive Simpson clonality was calculated as the square root of Simpson's diversity index across productive rearrangements. TCRdb obtained this table from immuneACCESS and retained in-frame rearrangements with V and J assigned. These tables miss some clones; where compared with another copy, unresolved V genes account for less than half of the shortfall, and the remainder is unexplained. V, J and clone size were drawn from that table, and D and trimming were deduced from the DNA. The sample contains around 180,000 clones, approximately 87% of them found a single time. Jointly, the top ten make up around 21% of the sample.

Study-wide findings and limitations: The quantity of clinical and demographic metadata differed by source and by participant and was supplied without curation.

As for this clone: Which antigen it targets is not known. The record has no base qualities; no much larger clone is one base away.

The sequencing sample was made of peripheral blood. The source of this sequence is an older man with active or convalescent COVID-19. This sequence uses TRBV28 and TRBJ1-3; a confident D gene designation cannot be given. The base sequence is TGTGCCAGCACCATATACGGGGTTCTGGGAAACACCATATATTTT. Its translation reads: CASTIYGVLGNTIYF.